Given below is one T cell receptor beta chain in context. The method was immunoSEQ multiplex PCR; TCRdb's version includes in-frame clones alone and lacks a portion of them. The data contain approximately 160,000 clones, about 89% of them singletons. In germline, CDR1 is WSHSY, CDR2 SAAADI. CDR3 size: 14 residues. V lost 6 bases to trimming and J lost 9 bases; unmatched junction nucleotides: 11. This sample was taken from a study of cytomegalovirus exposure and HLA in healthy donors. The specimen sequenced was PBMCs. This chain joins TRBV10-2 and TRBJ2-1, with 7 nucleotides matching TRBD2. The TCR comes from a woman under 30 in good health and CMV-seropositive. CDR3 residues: CASSGGGPWGEQFF. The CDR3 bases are TGCGCCAGCAGCGGGGGAGGGCCCTGGGGTGAGCAGTTCTTC.